The entry below describes one T cell receptor (beta chain). The antigen it recognizes is unknown. No base-level quality is on record; no much larger clone is a single base apart. This sample was taken from a study of beta chain features in type 1 diabetes (dated by TCRdb to 2016 to 2018). As for the study more broadly: No differences in mean age, gender distribution, total cell number or subset yield were found between patients and healthy donors. In the study, recently diagnosed type 1 diabetes patients and matched healthy donors were compared on the TCRB repertoires of their sorted circulating CD4+ T cell subsets. A total of roughly 99,000,000 sorted cells were examined across all samples, and the number of cells per subset was strongly correlated with RNA yield. Regulatory and stem cell-like memory subsets were isolated from only 8 patients and 8 healthy donors, whereas naive and central memory subsets came from all 30 or so donors. Broad study findings and their caveats: In all four CD4+ subsets, TCRB CDR3 length was moderately but significantly shorter in type 1 diabetes patients. Naive, central memory and regulatory TCRB repertoires appeared to be more alike among patients than among healthy donors. At VDJ recombination sites, type 1 diabetes patients had fewer insertions and more deleted nucleotides, which implies abnormalities in thymic rearrangement. Sequencing cDNA rather than genomic DNA could over-represent highly expressing activated cells, although activation and CD3 levels did not differ between groups. Shorter templates might be favored by PCR, yet because patient and control samples were amplified and corrected together, any such skew would affect both groups equally. Because the HLA sub-analyses included only small numbers of individuals, any influence of HLA type on TCRB rearrangement was left unresolved.

The germline V gene gives CDR1 as SGHAT and CDR2 as FQNNGV. The CDR3 runs 14 residues from the cysteine to the phenylalanine. This entry keeps only the CDR3 DNA: 42 bases, framed from base 1. V was cut back by 5 bases and J by 0 bases, leaving a gap of 10 bases between them. From each donor, a single peripheral blood sample of approximately 110 mL on average was drawn into heparinised tubes. A BD FACSAria II and a panel including CD45RO, CCR7, CD25, CD127, CD95 and CD27 were used to sort naive, central memory, regulatory and stem cell-like memory CD4+ T cells. Purity was above 95% for every sorted population. PBMCs were separated immediately by Lymphoprep density gradient centrifugation and were stained directly, without being cultured. So that batch effects would be minimized, each experiment stained and sorted samples in pairs, pairing one healthy donor with one patient. The entire amount of isolated RNA was reverse transcribed using the High Capacity cDNA Reverse Transcription Kit, so the sequenced TCRB transcripts were expressed ones. Deep immunoSEQ sequencing was performed on naive, central memory and regulatory T cell samples, with an average of roughly 3.5 million total reads per sample. Sorted cells were lysed in RLT buffer, and RNA was extracted using DNase-treated RNeasy Micro or Mini kits according to cell number. To prevent cross-contamination, each cell subset was processed individually, whereas patient and healthy donor samples were processed jointly. Using the immunoSEQ multiplex PCR, TCRB sequences were amplified from cDNA into 87-bp fragments spanning the CDR3 region. Sequencing of the amplicons was done on the Illumina HiSeq platform. From the authors' description of their analysis: PCR bias was computationally corrected using synthetic template baselines, reads within Hamming distance 2 were collapsed, and singletons that could not be merged were discarded. By aligning reads against IMGT, V, D and J genes, CDR3 length, and insertions or deletions at six rearrangement sites were assigned. Within each subset, clonotype counts were normalized to the number of sorted cells before true diversity and Gini coefficients were calculated with the tcR R package. The overlap coefficient, calculated on TCRB nucleotide sequences, was used to measure repertoire sharing. This is the immuneACCESS table as TCRdb keeps it, with only in-frame sequences that have V and J called. A part of the clones is gone; compared with another copy, unresolved V genes explain less than half, and the rest is unexplained. The DNA was the basis for D and trimming; V, J and clone size are from that table. The sample contains almost 350,000 clones, approximately 8.2% of them found a single time. The biggest ten clones account for less than 0.45% of the sample.

Sequences were obtained from central memory CD4+ T cells from blood. The sequence came from a woman in her late teens or twenties in good health. Rearrangement joined TRBV11-2 to TRBJ1-1; too little of a D gene remains to name it. The nucleotide sequence reads TGTGCCAGCAGCCCCCACAGCATGAACACTGAAGCTTTCTTT. It codes for CASSPHSMNTEAFF.